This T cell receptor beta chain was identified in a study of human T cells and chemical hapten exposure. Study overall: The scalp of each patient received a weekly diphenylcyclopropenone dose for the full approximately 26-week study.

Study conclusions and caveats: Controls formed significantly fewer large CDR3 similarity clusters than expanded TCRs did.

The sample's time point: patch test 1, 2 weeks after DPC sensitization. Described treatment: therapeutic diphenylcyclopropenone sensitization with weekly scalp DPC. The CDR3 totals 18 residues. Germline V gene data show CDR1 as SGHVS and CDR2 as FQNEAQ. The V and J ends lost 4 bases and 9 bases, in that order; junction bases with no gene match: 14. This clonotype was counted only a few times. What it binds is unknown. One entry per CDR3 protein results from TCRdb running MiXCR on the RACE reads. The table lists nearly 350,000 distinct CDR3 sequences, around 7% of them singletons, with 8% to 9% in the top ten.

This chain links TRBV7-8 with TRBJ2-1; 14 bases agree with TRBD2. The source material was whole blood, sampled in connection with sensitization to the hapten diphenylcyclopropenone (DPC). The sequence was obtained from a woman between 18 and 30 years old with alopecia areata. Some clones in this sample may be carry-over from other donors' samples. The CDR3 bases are TGTGCCAGCAGCTCGAAACCGGAGACTAGCGGGGGGGCGAGTGAGCAGTTCTTC. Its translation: CASSSKPETSGGASEQFF.